This T cell receptor beta chain was captured by sequencing in a study of blood T cell repertoires in COVID-19. Whole-study context: Whether acute or convalescent, the COVID-19 samples came from the United States, Italy and Spain. PBMCs, B-cell-depleted T cells, or T cells provided the cDNA or gDNA that made up the material.

Original methodology: Amplifying reference gene primers gave estimates of nucleated cell counts. Data came from immunoSEQ multiplex PCR; TCRdb stores just in-frame clones and leaves some out. The V and J calls and clone size come from that table; D and trimming were worked out from the DNA. The data show about 190,000 clones, more than 60% seen once. The V and J ends lost 4 bases and 6 bases respectively, with 17 bases between them. The CDR3 spans 14 residues. Germline CDR1 is SGHKS and CDR2 is YYEKEE (reference sequence). This receptor was taken from a man aged 45-65 years who had recovered from COVID-19. Sequenced input: peripheral blood. The chain carries TRBV5-5 and TRBJ2-7, with D perhaps TRBD2 (6 bases). This CDR3 is CASSIRRDGSEQYF. The CDR3 DNA sequence: TGTGCCAGCAGCATTCGGCGGGACGGGAGCGAGCAGTACTTC.